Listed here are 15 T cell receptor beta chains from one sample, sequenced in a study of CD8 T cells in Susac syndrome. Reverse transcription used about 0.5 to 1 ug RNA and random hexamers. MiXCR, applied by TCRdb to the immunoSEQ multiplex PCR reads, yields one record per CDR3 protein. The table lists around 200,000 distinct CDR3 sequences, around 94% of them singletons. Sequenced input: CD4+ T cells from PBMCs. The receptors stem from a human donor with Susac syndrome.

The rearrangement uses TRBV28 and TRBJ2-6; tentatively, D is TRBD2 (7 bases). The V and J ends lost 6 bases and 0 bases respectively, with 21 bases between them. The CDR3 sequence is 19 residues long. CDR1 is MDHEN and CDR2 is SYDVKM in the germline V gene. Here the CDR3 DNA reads TGTGCCAGCAGCGGTCGGGGGGACAAGCAACGCTCTGGGGCCAACGTCCTGACTTTC. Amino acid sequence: CASSGRGDKQRSGANVLTF. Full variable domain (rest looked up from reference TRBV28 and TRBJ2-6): DVKVTQSSRYLVKRTGEKVFLECVQDMDHENMFWYRQDPGLGLRLIYFSYDVKMKEKGDIPEGYSVSREKKERFSLILESASTNQTSMYLCASSGRGDKQRSGANVLTFGAGSRLTVL.

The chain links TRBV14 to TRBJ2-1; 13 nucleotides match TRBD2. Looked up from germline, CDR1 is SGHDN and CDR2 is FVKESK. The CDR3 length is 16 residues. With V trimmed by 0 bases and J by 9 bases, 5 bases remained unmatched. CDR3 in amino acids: CASSQDWTSGSSEQFF. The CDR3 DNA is TGTGCCAGCAGCCAAGATTGGACTAGCGGGAGTAGTGAGCAGTTCTTC.

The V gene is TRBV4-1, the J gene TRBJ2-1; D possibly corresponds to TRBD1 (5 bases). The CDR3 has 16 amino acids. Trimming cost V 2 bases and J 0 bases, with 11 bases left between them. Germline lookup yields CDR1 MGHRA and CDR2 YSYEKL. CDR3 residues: CASSQQGWSSYNEQFF. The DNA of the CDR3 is TGCGCCAGCAGCCAACAGGGCTGGAGCTCCTACAATGAGCAGTTCTTC.

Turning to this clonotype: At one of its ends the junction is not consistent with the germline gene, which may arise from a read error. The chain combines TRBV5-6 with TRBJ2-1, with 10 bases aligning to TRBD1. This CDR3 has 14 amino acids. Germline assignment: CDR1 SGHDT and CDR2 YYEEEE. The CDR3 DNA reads TGTGCCAGCAGCTTGGGGCCGGGACAGGGGTTTGCGGTCTTC. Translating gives CASSLGPGQGFAVF.

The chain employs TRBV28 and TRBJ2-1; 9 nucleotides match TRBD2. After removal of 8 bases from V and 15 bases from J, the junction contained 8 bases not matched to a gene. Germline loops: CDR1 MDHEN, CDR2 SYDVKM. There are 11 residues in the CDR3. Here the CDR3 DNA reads TGTGCCAGCGGGACCGGGACTAGCCCGTTCTTC. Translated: CASGTGTSPFF.

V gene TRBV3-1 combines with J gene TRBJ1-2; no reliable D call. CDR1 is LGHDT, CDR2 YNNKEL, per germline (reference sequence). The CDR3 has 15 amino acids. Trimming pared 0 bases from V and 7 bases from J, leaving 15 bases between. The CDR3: CASSQDHGPRGGYTF. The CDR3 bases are TGTGCCAGCAGCCAAGATCATGGGCCTAGAGGTGGCTACACCTTC.

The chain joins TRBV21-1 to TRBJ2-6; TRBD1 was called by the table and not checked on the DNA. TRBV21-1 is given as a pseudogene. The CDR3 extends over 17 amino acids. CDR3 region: CASSNRDRVDGANVLTF. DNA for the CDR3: TGTGCCAGCAGCAACCGGGACAGGGTAGACGGGGCCAACGTCCTGACTTTC.

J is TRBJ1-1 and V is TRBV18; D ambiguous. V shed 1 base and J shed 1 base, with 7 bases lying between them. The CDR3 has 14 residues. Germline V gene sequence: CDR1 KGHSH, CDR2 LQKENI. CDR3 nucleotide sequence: TGTGCCAGCTCACCACGGCAGTCGAACACTGAAGCTTTCTTT. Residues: CASSPRQSNTEAFF.

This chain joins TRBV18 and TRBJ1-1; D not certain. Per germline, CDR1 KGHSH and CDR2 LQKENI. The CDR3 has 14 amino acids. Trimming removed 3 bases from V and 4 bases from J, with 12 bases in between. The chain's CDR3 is CASSPSQGSTEAFF. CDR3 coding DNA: TGTGCCAGCTCACCCTCCCAAGGTTCCACTGAAGCTTTCTTT.

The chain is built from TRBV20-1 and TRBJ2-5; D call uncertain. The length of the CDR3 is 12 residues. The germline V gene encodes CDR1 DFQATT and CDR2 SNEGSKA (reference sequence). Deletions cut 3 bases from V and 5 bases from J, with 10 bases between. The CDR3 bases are TGCAGTGCTAGTCAACCCTCGGAGACCCAGTACTTC. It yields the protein CSASQPSETQYF.

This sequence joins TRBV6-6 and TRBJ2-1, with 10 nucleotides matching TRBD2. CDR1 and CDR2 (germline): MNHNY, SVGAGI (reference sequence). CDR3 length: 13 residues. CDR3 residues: CATCASGRDEQFF. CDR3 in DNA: TGTGCTACATGCGCTAGCGGGAGAGATGAGCAGTTCTTC.

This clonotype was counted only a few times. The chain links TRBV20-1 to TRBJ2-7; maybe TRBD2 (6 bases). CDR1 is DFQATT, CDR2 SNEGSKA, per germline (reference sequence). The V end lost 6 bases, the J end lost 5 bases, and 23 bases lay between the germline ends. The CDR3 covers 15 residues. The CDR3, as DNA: TGCAGTGCCGGCCAGCCGACCCCCGGAGGGCACGAGCAGTACTTC. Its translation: CSAGQPTPGGHEQYF.

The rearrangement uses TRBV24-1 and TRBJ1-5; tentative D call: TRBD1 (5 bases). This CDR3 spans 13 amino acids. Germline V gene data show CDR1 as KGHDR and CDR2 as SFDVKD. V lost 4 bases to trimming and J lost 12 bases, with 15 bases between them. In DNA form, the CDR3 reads TGTGCCACCAGTGAACCCGGGACTTCAGGCCAGCATTTT. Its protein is CATSEPGTSGQHF.

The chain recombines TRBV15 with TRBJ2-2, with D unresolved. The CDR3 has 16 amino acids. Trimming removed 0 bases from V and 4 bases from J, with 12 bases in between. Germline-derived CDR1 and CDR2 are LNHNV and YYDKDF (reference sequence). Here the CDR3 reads CATSRDLARVTGELFF. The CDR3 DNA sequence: TGTGCCACCAGCAGAGATTTAGCACGAGTCACCGGGGAGCTGTTTTTT.

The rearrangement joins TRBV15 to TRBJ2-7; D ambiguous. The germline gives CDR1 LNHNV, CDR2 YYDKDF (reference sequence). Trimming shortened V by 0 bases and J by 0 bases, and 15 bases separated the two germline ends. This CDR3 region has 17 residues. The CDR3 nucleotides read TGTGCCACCAGCAGAGATCCCCCCCAACTGGCCTCCTACGAGCAGTACTTC. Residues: CATSRDPPQLASYEQYF.